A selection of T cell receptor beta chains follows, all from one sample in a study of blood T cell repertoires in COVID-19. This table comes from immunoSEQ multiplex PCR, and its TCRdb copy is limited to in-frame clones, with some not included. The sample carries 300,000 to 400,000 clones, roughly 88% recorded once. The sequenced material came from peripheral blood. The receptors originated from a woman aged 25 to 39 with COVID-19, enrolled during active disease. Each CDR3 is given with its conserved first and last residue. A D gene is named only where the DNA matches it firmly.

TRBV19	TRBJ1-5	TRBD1	CASSIGTGEGNQPQHF
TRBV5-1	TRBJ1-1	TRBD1	CASSQQGDTEAFF
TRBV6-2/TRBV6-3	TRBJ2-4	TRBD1	CASSFRGLAKNIQYF
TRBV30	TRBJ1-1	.	CAWSKSQGRAFF
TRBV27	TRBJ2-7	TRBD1	CASSLRDSPYEQYF
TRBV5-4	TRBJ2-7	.	CASSFVQGKGYEQYF
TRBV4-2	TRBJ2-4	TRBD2	CASSQDASGLGNIQYF
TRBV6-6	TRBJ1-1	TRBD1	CASSQPDRGNTEAFF
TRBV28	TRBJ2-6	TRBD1	CASSFRGPGGANVLTF
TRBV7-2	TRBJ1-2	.	CASSLWQGQRGYTF
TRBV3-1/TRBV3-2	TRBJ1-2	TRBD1	CASSQSSDRGPLYGYTF
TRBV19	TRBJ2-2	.	CASSVSDYTGELFF
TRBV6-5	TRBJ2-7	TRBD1	CASSSPPTGTYEQYF